This T cell receptor beta chain was obtained from a study of control samples from healthy donors and cancer patients. J was trimmed by 3 bases and V by 0 bases; bases with no gene match: 11. From germline, CDR1 is SGHDN and CDR2 FVKESK. The CDR3 length is 18 residues. TCRdb's copy holds only in-frame clones and misses some; the assay was immunoSEQ multiplex PCR. Here the sample spans about 140,000 clones, 85% to 95% being singletons. The sequencing input was blood. The receptor's source is a man aged 35-49 years in good health. This chain links TRBV14 with TRBJ2-7; 10 bases map to TRBD2. The CDR3 spells CASSQDQWLAGAYYEQYF. CDR3 DNA: TGTGCCAGCAGCCAAGATCAATGGCTAGCGGGAGCCTACTACGAGCAGTACTTC.